The 5 T cell receptor beta chains given below trace back to one sample, sequenced in a study of blood T cell repertoires in COVID-19. Assay: immunoSEQ multiplex PCR; the TCRdb copy retains only in-frame clones and omits some. The data contain 250,000 or so clones, 87% of them singletons. The specimen sequenced was PBMCs or T cells enriched from blood (not recorded which). These TCRs come from a woman in her thirties with acute COVID-19.

The chain carries TRBV10-3 and TRBJ1-2, with a tentative D call TRBD1 (6 bases). The CDR3 runs 12 residues. Germline V gives CDR1 ENHRY, CDR2 SYGVKD. Between the trimmed V and J ends, which lost 8 bases and 5 bases, there was a span of 12 bases. CDR3 in amino acids: CAISQGSYGYTF. In nucleotides, the CDR3 is TGTGCCATCTCCCAGGGGAGTTATGGCTACACCTTC.

The chain joins TRBV2 to TRBJ1-6; perhaps TRBD1 as D (5 bases). The CDR3 runs to 17 residues. Germline-derived CDR1 and CDR2 are SNHLY and FYNNEI. Trimming took 1 base from V and 2 from J, leaving 12 bases between them. CDR3 in amino acids: CASSEVGGEAYNSPLHF. The CDR3 region has the DNA TGTGCCAGCAGTGAAGTCGGAGGGGAGGCCTATAATTCACCCCTCCACTTT.

The rearrangement links TRBV11-2 to TRBJ2-1, with 9 bases identical to TRBD2. The CDR3 has 16 residues. The V gene's germline CDR1 is SGHAT and CDR2 FQNNGV. J lost 4 bases, V lost 4 bases, and 8 bases had no gene match. CDR3 region: CASSSPLAGAYNEQFF. As DNA, the CDR3 is TGTGCCAGCAGCTCACCGTTAGCGGGGGCTTACAATGAGCAGTTCTTC.

This sequence joins TRBV7-9 and TRBJ1-1; D is possibly TRBD1 (6 bases). CDR1 is SEHNR, CDR2 FQNEAQ, per germline (reference sequence). The V end was cut by 5 bases, the J end by 3 bases, with 16 bases between. The length of the CDR3 is 15 residues. The CDR3 DNA follows: TGTGCCAGCAGCCCACTAAGGGGGTGGGACACTGAAGCTTTCTTT. This translates into CASSPLRGWDTEAFF.

The chain joins TRBV7-9 to TRBJ1-2; D is possibly TRBD1 (5 bases). Germline CDR1 SEHNR, CDR2 FQNEAQ (reference sequence). The CDR3 sequence is 12 residues long. The V end lost 6 bases, the J end lost 8 bases, and 13 bases lay between the germline ends. The CDR3 here is CASSWMGRGYTF. Written as DNA, the CDR3 is TGTGCCAGCAGTTGGATGGGGCGAGGCTACACCTTC.